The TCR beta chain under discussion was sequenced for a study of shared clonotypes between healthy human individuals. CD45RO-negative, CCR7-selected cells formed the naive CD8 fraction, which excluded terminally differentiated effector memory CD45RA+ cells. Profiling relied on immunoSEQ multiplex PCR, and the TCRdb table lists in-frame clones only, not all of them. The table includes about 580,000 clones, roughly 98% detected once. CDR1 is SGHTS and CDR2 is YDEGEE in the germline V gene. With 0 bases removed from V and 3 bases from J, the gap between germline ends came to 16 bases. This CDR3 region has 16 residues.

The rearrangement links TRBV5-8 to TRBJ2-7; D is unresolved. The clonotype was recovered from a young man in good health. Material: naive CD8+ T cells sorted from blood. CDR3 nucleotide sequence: TGTGCCAGCAGCTTGGGTCCCCCCCCGAGATTCTACGAGCAGTACTTC. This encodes CASSLGPPPRFYEQYF.